A single sample is the source of the 4 T cell receptor beta chains below, sequenced in a study of radiotherapy plus CTLA-4 blockade in lung cancer. TCRdb's copy holds only in-frame clones and misses some; the assay was immunoSEQ multiplex PCR. The sample carries 45,000 to 60,000 clones, 70% to 80% recorded once. Sequencing was performed on peripheral blood, taken from a patient treated with radiotherapy plus ipilimumab. The receptors come from a human donor with non-small cell lung cancer who had a complete response to radiotherapy plus ipilimumab.

This clone was observed a handful of times. The gene calls are TRBV6-5 and TRBJ2-5, with D tentatively TRBD2 (5 bases). Germline lookup yields CDR1 MNHEY and CDR2 SVGAGI. The CDR3 is 15 amino acids. Trimming left V 0 bases short and J 4 bases short, with 12 bases between. CDR3 DNA sequence: TGTGCCAGCAGTTACTCGAGGGAGAGGAGAGAGACCCAGTACTTC. This translates into CASSYSRERRETQYF.

The table lists this clone with a few counts. V and J are TRBV4-3 and TRBJ1-2; D ambiguous. Germline lookup yields CDR1 LGHNA and CDR2 YSLEER. The CDR3 is 14 amino acids. V lost 3 bases to trimming and J lost 0 bases, with 8 bases between them. CDR3 DNA sequence: TGCGCCAGCAGCCACAGCGGCACTAACTATGGCTACACCTTC. Its translation is CASSHSGTNYGYTF.

The V gene is TRBV4-1, the J gene TRBJ2-1, with TRBD2 identical over 8 bases. Trimming took 4 bases from V and 1 from J; bases not matched to a gene: 9. The CDR3 is 17 amino acids. Germline V lookup: CDR1 MGHRA, CDR2 YSYEKL. The CDR3 region is CASSRVGGRQSYNEQFF. In DNA, the CDR3 is TGCGCCAGCAGCCGCGTTGGCGGGAGGCAATCCTACAATGAGCAGTTCTTC.

The rearrangement uses TRBV19 and TRBJ2-7, with D maybe TRBD2 (6 bases). V dropped 1 base and J dropped 0 bases, with 10 bases sitting between them. The CDR3 is 15 amino acids. Germline CDR1 is LNHDA and CDR2 is SQIVND (reference sequence). The DNA of the CDR3 is TGTGCCAGTAGTATAGGGCGGGGTAGCTCCTACGAGCAGTACTTC. As protein: CASSIGRGSSYEQYF.